Presented here are 27 T cell receptor beta chains from one specimen sequenced in a study of T-cell memory formation after mild COVID-19. Using its own MiXCR run on the 5' RACE reads, TCRdb lists one record per CDR3 protein. This table has a few hundred thousand distinct CDR3 sequences, about 23% appearing once. Source material: PBMCs or a T cell subset sorted from them (not recorded which). These receptors were collected from an adult woman who had mild COVID-19 (a few samples of this study predate the infection). Cell type and time point are not known.

There are a few counts of this clonotype. The genes are TRBV7-8 and TRBJ2-7, with 8 bases matching TRBD1. Germline CDR1 is SGHVS and CDR2 is FQNEAQ. This CDR3 is built from 15 residues. With V trimmed by 5 bases and J by 4 bases, 10 bases remained unmatched. CDR3 in amino acids: CASSPTGQGIYEQYF. In DNA, the CDR3 is TGTGCCAGCAGCCCCACTGGACAGGGTATATACGAGCAGTACTTC.

The rearrangement joins TRBV12-3 or TRBV12-4 to TRBJ2-1; 9 bases line up with TRBD2. The V gene end was trimmed by 6 bases and the J gene end by 5 bases; junction bases not matched to a gene: 8. This CDR3 is 15 amino acids long. For the CDR3, the DNA is TGTGCCAGCAGCGAAGGACTAGCGCAGAACAATGAGCAGTTCTTC. Protein product: CASSEGLAQNNEQFF.

The J gene is TRBJ2-5, the V gene TRBV12-3 or TRBV12-4; D is uncertain. This CDR3 is built from 14 residues. Trimming stripped 4 bases from V and 5 bases from J, with 14 bases between. The CDR3, as DNA: TGTGCCAGCAGTTCGTCCGGTAATGGGGAGACCCAGTACTTC. Translating gives CASSSSGNGETQYF.

This clonotype was counted a few times. This chain links TRBV23-1 with TRBJ2-7; D gene ambiguous. TRBV23-1 is reported as an ORF; its role is uncertain. The CDR3 covers 9 residues. The V gene lost 0 bases and the J gene lost 11 bases, with 2 bases spanning the gap. The CDR3 bases are TGCGCCAGCAGTCAATCTAAGTACTTC. It yields the protein CASSQSKYF.

This clonotype occurred a few times. The CDR3 DNA reads as TGTGCCAGCAGCTGGACTAGCGGGGGGGCCTCGAATGAGCAGTTCTTC. Its protein is CASSWTSGGASNEQFF. The V gene is TRBV7-8, the J gene TRBJ2-1; 15 bases are shared with TRBD2. The CDR3 is made up of 16 amino acids. Per germline, CDR1 SGHVS and CDR2 FQNEAQ. V trimming: 4 bases; J trimming: 7 bases; junction bases outside the gene matches: 5.

This clonotype has just a few counts. V usage is TRBV7-8 and J usage is TRBJ2-7; D is perhaps TRBD2 (5 bases). V lost 4 bases and J 0 bases, leaving 13 bases between the germline ends. The CDR3 spans 15 residues. Germline CDR1 reads SGHVS; CDR2 reads FQNEAQ. The CDR3 protein is CASSSLRENSYEQYF. In DNA form, the CDR3 reads TGTGCCAGCAGCTCCCTCCGGGAAAACTCCTACGAGCAGTACTTC. The whole variable domain, remainder taken from reference TRBV7-8 and TRBJ2-7, is GAGVSQSPRYKVAKRGQDVALRCDPISGHVSLFWYQQALGQGPEFLTYFQNEAQLDKSGLPSDRFFAERPEGSVSTLKIQRTQQEDSAVYLCASSSLRENSYEQYFGPGTRLTVT.

V and J are TRBV6-2 or TRBV6-3 and TRBJ1-2; TRBD1 is a possible D gene (6 bases). Trimming shortened V by 4 bases and J by 6 bases, and 12 bases separated the two germline ends. This CDR3 is built from 13 residues. The germline gives CDR1 MNHEY, CDR2 SVGEGT. In DNA form, the CDR3 reads TGTGCCAGCAGTTCACAGGGTGCTAATGGCTACACCTTC. It codes for CASSSQGANGYTF.

This clonotype occurred many times. A read error may account for a junction end that differs from germline. The chain combines TRBV5-1 with TRBJ1-1; the D gene is possibly TRBD1 (5 bases). Germline V gives CDR1 SGHRS, CDR2 YFSETQ. The CDR3 covers 13 residues. The CDR3 DNA follows: TGTGCCAGCAGCTTTACGGGGGGCACTGAAGCTTTCTTT. Translated, it gives CASSFTGGTEAFF.

This clonotype showed up just a few times. The chain employs TRBV5-4 and TRBJ2-2, with D possibly being TRBD2 (5 bases). In germline, CDR1 is SGHNT, CDR2 YYREEE (reference sequence). Trimming stripped 0 bases from V and 2 bases from J, with 14 bases between. The CDR3 consists of 17 residues. CDR3 bases: TGTGCCAGCAGCTTGGATGGGATTAGCGTTAACACCGGGGAGCTGTTTTTT. Translation: CASSLDGISVNTGELFF.

The table lists this clonotype with a few counts. The rearrangement joins TRBV5-1 to TRBJ2-2, with a tentative D call TRBD2 (5 bases). Germline V lookup: CDR1 SGHRS, CDR2 YFSETQ. The V gene lost 4 bases and the J gene lost 5 bases, with 9 bases spanning the gap. The CDR3 length is 13 residues. CDR3 in DNA: TGCGCCAGCAGCACCGGGGTGACCGGGGAGCTGTTTTTT. It translates to CASSTGVTGELFF. Drawing the rest from reference TRBV5-1 and TRBJ2-2, the complete variable domain is KAGVTQTPRYLIKTRGQQVTLSCSPISGHRSVSWYQQTPGQGLQFLFEYFSETQRNKGNFPGRFSGRQFSNSRSEMNVSTLELGDSALYLCASSTGVTGELFFGEGSRLTVL.

The chain has TRBV4-3 and TRBJ2-7; TRBD1 agrees at 9 bases. CDR3 length: 15 residues. The V gene's germline CDR1 is LGHNA and CDR2 YSLEER. The trim removed 0 bases at V and 6 bases at J, leaving 6 bases unmatched. CDR3 in DNA: TGCGCCAGCAGCCAAGACGTAACAGGGGGCAGCGAGCAGTACTTC. It encodes CASSQDVTGGSEQYF.

The chain carries TRBV3-1 and TRBJ2-7, with D unresolved. Trimming took off 4 bases at V and 2 bases at J, with 9 bases between the two ends. In germline, CDR1 is LGHDT, CDR2 YNNKEL (reference sequence). This CDR3 region has 13 residues. CDR3 loop: CASSRRGTYEQYF. The CDR3 DNA follows: TGTGCCAGCAGCCGGCGTGGAACCTACGAGCAGTACTTC.

This clonotype was detected a few times. This chain links TRBV7-2 with TRBJ2-1; 8 nucleotides line up with TRBD1. Germline values: CDR1 SGHTA, CDR2 FQGNSA. Trimming took 5 bases from V and 7 from J; bases not matched to a gene: 10. CDR3 length: 15 residues. CDR3 residues: CASSPWTGLGNEQFF. CDR3 DNA: TGTGCCAGCAGCCCCTGGACAGGGCTTGGGAATGAGCAGTTCTTC.

The chain recombines TRBV11-2 with TRBJ2-7, with 7 bases aligning to TRBD2. Germline CDR1 SGHAT, CDR2 FQNNGV. This CDR3 is built from 17 residues. Germline trimming cut 0 bases from V and 0 bases from J; bases unmatched to any gene: 8. The CDR3 spells CASSLDSGTSTSYEQYF. In DNA form, the CDR3 reads TGTGCCAGCAGCTTAGACAGCGGGACTTCTACCTCCTACGAGCAGTACTTC.

The rearrangement joins TRBV4-2 to TRBJ2-6; maybe TRBD1 (5 bases). V shed 0 bases and J shed 2 bases, with 8 bases lying between them. This CDR3 comprises 16 residues. Germline values: CDR1 LGHNA, CDR2 YNFKEQ. CDR3 residues: CASSQEGVPGANVLTF. Written as DNA, the CDR3 is TGTGCCAGCAGCCAAGAAGGGGTCCCTGGGGCCAACGTCCTGACTTTC.

The chain is built from TRBV9 and TRBJ1-2; no definite D call. The germline V and J ends were trimmed by 0 bases and 7 bases, with 19 bases remaining between them. The germline V gene has CDR1 SGDLS and CDR2 YYNGEE. The CDR3 spans 16 residues. This chain's CDR3 is CASSVDGGLDGLGYTF. The DNA for the CDR3 is TGTGCCAGCAGCGTAGATGGCGGGTTGGACGGTCTTGGCTACACCTTC.

This chain links TRBV20-1 with TRBJ2-2; 7 nucleotides agree with TRBD2. V lost 5 bases, J lost 0 bases, and 18 bases stayed unmatched. Germline V CDR1 and CDR2: DFQATT, SNEGSKA (reference sequence). The CDR3 is 19 amino acids. This CDR3 is CSALLILGGRDSNTGELFF. In nucleotides, the CDR3 is TGCAGTGCTCTACTCATTCTCGGCGGGAGAGACTCGAACACCGGGGAGCTGTTTTTT.

This clonotype was observed a handful of times. This chain connects TRBV7-3 to TRBJ2-1; no definite D call. Deletions cut 4 bases from V and 4 bases from J, with 17 bases between. The germline gives CDR1 SGHTA, CDR2 FQGTGA. The CDR3 consists of 16 residues. As DNA, the CDR3 is TGTGCCAGCAGCTCAAATATGCTGCGCGGTTACAATGAGCAGTTCTTC. This gives the protein CASSSNMLRGYNEQFF. Complete variable domain (other parts from reference TRBV7-3 and TRBJ2-1): GAGVSQTPSNKVTEKGKYVELRCDPISGHTALYWYRQSLGQGPEFLIYFQGTGAADDSGLPNDRFFAVRPEGSVSTLKIQRTERGDSAVYLCASSSNMLRGYNEQFFGPGTRLTVL.

The genes are TRBV7-8 and TRBJ2-1, with D perhaps TRBD1 or TRBD2 (6 bases each). This CDR3 is 14 amino acids long. Trimming shortened V by 1 base and J by 5 bases, and 9 bases separated the two germline ends. Germline CDR1 and CDR2: SGHVS and FQNEAQ. The chain's CDR3 is CASSLVGGNNEQFF. CDR3 DNA sequence: TGTGCCAGCAGCTTAGTAGGGGGGAACAATGAGCAGTTCTTC.

This clonotype was recorded a few times. The chain has TRBV7-9 and TRBJ2-3; 7 bases align to TRBD1. The CDR3 extends over 17 amino acids. V trimming: 0 bases; J trimming: 5 bases; junction bases outside the gene matches: 11. Germline V CDR1 and CDR2: SEHNR, FQNEAQ (reference sequence). The CDR3 loop is CASSLADGRGTLDTQYF. CDR3 DNA: TGTGCCAGCAGCTTAGCCGATGGCAGGGGGACCTTAGATACGCAGTATTTT.

A few counts support this clonotype. The rearrangement joins TRBV11-1 to TRBJ2-2, with D perhaps assigned TRBD1 or TRBD2 (5 bases each). CDR3 length equals 16 residues. Germline V gives CDR1 SGHAT, CDR2 FQDESV (reference sequence). Trimming removed 1 base at V and 7 bases at J, with 16 bases between. In DNA, the CDR3 is TGTGCCAGCAGCTTAGACGCAGGGAGAAGTCACGGGGAGCTGTTTTTT. Translation gives CASSLDAGRSHGELFF.

This clonotype was counted only a few times. The J gene is TRBJ2-2, the V gene TRBV9; D gene uncertain. V was trimmed by 5 bases and J by 0 bases, leaving 8 bases between them. The CDR3 loop spans 14 amino acids. Germline-derived CDR1 and CDR2 are SGDLS and YYNGEE. The CDR3 nucleotides are TGTGCCAGCAGGGGCAGAACGAACACCGGGGAGCTGTTTTTT. It is translated as CASRGRTNTGELFF.

Only a few counts were recorded for this clonotype. The chain links TRBV7-9 to TRBJ2-2; D remains ambiguous. This CDR3 region has 15 residues. The V end was cut by 2 bases, the J end by 2 bases, with 9 bases between. Per the germline V gene, CDR1 is SEHNR and CDR2 is FQNEAQ (reference sequence). The CDR3 protein is CASSLLDPNTGELFF. CDR3 DNA sequence: TGTGCCAGCAGCTTACTAGATCCAAACACCGGGGAGCTGTTTTTT.

This clonotype has more than one count but fewer than ten. The chain uses TRBV20-1 and TRBJ2-1; D call uncertain. Trimming took 1 base from V and 6 from J, leaving 13 bases between them. This CDR3 contains 14 residues. Germline V CDR1 and CDR2: DFQATT, SNEGSKA (reference sequence). The CDR3 loop reads CSARGLSWSNEQFF. CDR3 coding DNA: TGCAGTGCTAGAGGCCTAAGCTGGTCCAATGAGCAGTTCTTC.

Turning to this clonotype: The junction does not match germline at one end; this may be a read error. The chain links TRBV29-1 to TRBJ2-3, with D unclear. The CDR3 is 9 amino acids. Germline assignment: CDR1 SQVTM and CDR2 ANQGSEA. The CDR3: CSVDEGPTF. In DNA, the CDR3 is TGCAGCGTTGACGAAGGACCGACCTTT.

The chain has TRBV2 and TRBJ2-1, with TRBD1 as a possible D gene (7 bases). Germline CDR1 SNHLY, CDR2 FYNNEI. There are 11 residues in the CDR3. V dropped 10 bases and J dropped 10 bases, with 14 bases sitting between them. The CDR3 DNA reads as TGTGCCACCAGGGGGGTCGGGGAGCAGTTCTTC. This translates into CATRGVGEQFF.

The chain is built from TRBV10-3 and TRBJ2-7, with D unclear. V was trimmed by 7 bases and J by 0 bases, leaving 16 bases between them. This CDR3 has 15 amino acids. CDR1 is ENHRY and CDR2 is SYGVKD in the germline V gene. The CDR3 is CAIKSDSAISYEQYF. In DNA, the CDR3 is TGTGCCATCAAGAGCGACTCCGCGATCTCCTACGAGCAGTACTTC.